The rows below give T cell receptor beta chains drawn from one sample of a study of cytomegalovirus exposure and HLA in healthy donors. This table comes from immunoSEQ multiplex PCR, and its TCRdb copy is limited to in-frame clones, with some not included. The sample consists of 250,000 to 350,000 clones, about nine tenths of them appearing once. The sequenced material came from PBMCs. These receptors all come from a woman aged 30 to 39 in good health and CMV-seropositive. Both conserved end residues are part of each CDR3. The D gene is left open where the match is weak. Not every row has a clone size; where given, it reads once, few, many or a size class.

d_gene,v_gene,j_gene,abundance,CDR3nt,CDR3aa
-,TRBV7-9,TRBJ2-7,-,TGTGCCAGCAGCTTAGAGGGGGTCTCCTACGAGCAGTACTTC,CASSLEGVSYEQYF
-,TRBV2,TRBJ2-2,-,TGTGCCAGCAGTGACCCGGCGGAGGGGTCGGACACCGGGGAGCTGTTTTTT,CASSDPAEGSDTGELFF
-,TRBV27,TRBJ2-7,-,TGTGCCAGCTCCCCTTCCGGGTACGAGCAGTACTTC,CASSPSGYEQYF
TRBD2,TRBV14,TRBJ2-7,-,TGTGCCAGCAGCCGGGCCGGGGGGACCTACGAGCAGTACTTC,CASSRAGGTYEQYF
-,TRBV7-3,TRBJ1-2,-,TGTGCCAGCAGCTCTGGGGGGAACTATGGCTACACCTTC,CASSSGGNYGYTF
TRBD1,TRBV11-3,TRBJ2-3,-,TGTGCCAGCAGCCCGGCCGGGACAGCAATCACAGATACGCAGTATTTT,CASSPAGTAITDTQYF
-,TRBV7-6,TRBJ2-3,-,TGTGCCAGCAGCCTCATGATAGGCAGCCGCACCACAGATACGCAGTATTTT,CASSLMIGSRTTDTQYF
TRBD1,TRBV15,TRBJ2-7,-,TGTGCCACCAGCAGAGAGGGGACAGGCTCCTACGAGCAGTACTTC,CATSREGTGSYEQYF
-,TRBV27,TRBJ1-5,-,TGTGCCAGCAGAGAATTGACAGGTATCCAGCCCCAGCATTTT,CASRELTGIQPQHF
TRBD2,TRBV4-1,TRBJ2-2,once,TGCGCCAGCAGCCGGACTAGCGGCACCGGGGAGCTGTTTTTT,CASSRTSGTGELFF
-,TRBV29-1,TRBJ1-3,-,TGCAGCGTCGTTAAAAGCTCTGGAAACACCATATATTTT,CSVVKSSGNTIYF
-,TRBV4-1,TRBJ1-2,-,TGCGCCAGCAGCCAGACCGGGACGAGCGGCTACACCTTC,CASSQTGTSGYTF
-,TRBV28,TRBJ1-5,once,TGTGCCAGCAGTTTACAGGGTCGCAATCAGCCCCAGCATTTT,CASSLQGRNQPQHF
-,TRBV5-1,TRBJ2-7,-,TGCGCCAGCAGCTTGGTTGACTCAACTTTTTACGAGCAGTACTTC,CASSLVDSTFYEQYF
-,TRBV30,TRBJ2-1,-,TGTGCCTGGCAACCCCATGGGGCCCGGTCTGAGCAGTTCTTC,CAWQPHGARSEQFF
-,TRBV12-2,TRBJ1-4,-,TGTGCAAGTCGCTTAGTTTATCACAGAGGTCGGCATTTT,CASRLVYHRGRHF
TRBD2,TRBV7-8,TRBJ2-3,-,TGTGCCAGCAGCGGAGGACTAGCGAGTACGCAGTATTTT,CASSGGLASTQYF
-,TRBV30,TRBJ2-5,-,TGTGCCTGGAGTGTGGGGAACCTGGTCCAAGAGACCCAGTACTTC,CAWSVGNLVQETQYF
TRBD1,TRBV9,TRBJ2-5,-,TGTGCCAGCAGCGTAGCTCAGGGGGCGGTTGTGACCCAGTACTTC,CASSVAQGAVVTQYF
-,TRBV2,TRBJ2-2,-,TGTGCCAGCAGAAGGGACACCGGGGAGCTGTTTTTT,CASRRDTGELFF
-,TRBV6-1,TRBJ1-2,-,TGTGCCAGCAGTGACCACCGGGACGGGAACTATGGCTACACCTTC,CASSDHRDGNYGYTF
TRBD1,TRBV28,TRBJ1-6,-,TGTGCCAGCAGGCGGACAGGGAACTCCTATAATTCACCCCTCCACTTT,CASRRTGNSYNSPLHF
-,TRBV30,TRBJ1-2,-,TGTGCCTGGAGTGTACTGCTGGCCTCTAACTATGGCTACACCTTC,CAWSVLLASNYGYTF
-,TRBV4-3,TRBJ2-7,-,TGCGCCAGCAGCCAAGATCGGGCTATCCCCTACTACGAGCAGTACTTC,CASSQDRAIPYYEQYF
-,TRBV28,TRBJ2-1,-,TGTGCCAGCAGTCGTGTCGGCTCCTACAATGAGCAGTTCTTC,CASSRVGSYNEQFF
-,TRBV6-1,TRBJ2-7,-,TGTGCCAGCAGTGAAGTCAGGGTACGTTCCTACGAGCAGTACTTC,CASSEVRVRSYEQYF
TRBD2,TRBV4-2,TRBJ2-5,-,TGTGCCAGCAGCCAAGGAATGGGCGGGGGAGTGGAGACCCAGTACTTC,CASSQGMGGGVETQYF
-,TRBV7-2,TRBJ2-1,-,TGTGCCAGCAGCCCCATCGGGAGTGAGCAGTTCTTC,CASSPIGSEQFF
TRBD1,TRBV7-2,TRBJ2-5,once,TGTGCCAGCAGCTTGAACAGGGGATCCCGCCAAGAGACCCAGTACTTC,CASSLNRGSRQETQYF
-,TRBV29-1,TRBJ2-4,-,TGCAGCGTGACCCCAAACGCCCCCGGGATTCAGTACTTC,CSVTPNAPGIQYF
TRBD2,TRBV27,TRBJ2-2,-,TGTGCCAGCAGTCGGACGGCAGGGAGGGACACCGGGGAGCTGTTTTTT,CASSRTAGRDTGELFF
TRBD2,TRBV7-8,TRBJ2-7,-,TGTGCCAGCAGTTCCGGGACTAGCAGCTACGAGCAGTACTTC,CASSSGTSSYEQYF
-,TRBV28,TRBJ1-1,once,TGTGCCAGCAGTTTTTGGTCAACTGAAGCTTTCTTT,CASSFWSTEAFF
TRBD1,TRBV7-6,TRBJ2-1,-,TGTGCCAGCAGCTTAGTGGGACAGGGGAAGGGTGAGCAGTTCTTC,CASSLVGQGKGEQFF
TRBD1,TRBV9,TRBJ1-3,-,TGTGCCAGCAGCGTAGTAGGACAGGTATCTGGAAACACCATATATTTT,CASSVVGQVSGNTIYF